Below, 21 T cell receptor beta chains from the same sample are listed, as sequenced in a study of blood T cell repertoires in COVID-19. The assay was immunoSEQ multiplex PCR, and TCRdb's table has in-frame clones only and misses some. The sample yields approximately 300,000 clones, 85% seen once. Sequenced: PBMCs or T cells enriched from blood (not recorded which). The receptors shown here come from a woman aged 30 to 39 who had been exposed to COVID-19.

This chain connects TRBV14 to TRBJ1-6, with D unresolved. CDR3 size: 13 residues. V lost 1 base and J 9 bases, leaving 7 bases between the germline ends. Germline V CDR1 and CDR2: SGHDN, FVKESK. CDR3: CASSQGFVSPLHF. Here the CDR3 DNA reads TGTGCCAGCAGCCAAGGTTTCGTTTCACCCCTCCACTTT.

This clone was recorded once. This chain joins TRBV24-1 and TRBJ2-1; 8 bases match TRBD1. Germline V gene lookup returns CDR1 KGHDR and CDR2 SFDVKD. CDR3 length: 14 amino acids. The ends lost 5 bases at V and 9 bases at J; junction bases unmatched: 8. The CDR3 protein is CATSGRQGTGEQFF. The CDR3 DNA follows: TGTGCCACCAGTGGACGACAGGGGACGGGTGAGCAGTTCTTC.

This clone was observed once. The chain is built from TRBV27 and TRBJ1-2, with D possibly TRBD1 on 5 matching bases. Germline V gene data show CDR1 as MNHEY and CDR2 as SMNVEV (reference sequence). The CDR3 has 14 amino acids. V was pared by 4 bases and J by 6 bases, with 15 bases between. The CDR3 loop reads CASSSRQGSHGYTF. The CDR3, as DNA: TGTGCCAGCAGTTCCCGCCAGGGTTCTCATGGCTACACCTTC.

V and J are TRBV7-9 and TRBJ1-5; the D gene is possibly TRBD1 (5 bases). The CDR3 has 15 amino acids. CDR1 and CDR2 (germline): SEHNR, FQNEAQ (reference sequence). Trimming took off 4 bases at V and 1 base at J, with 11 bases between the two ends. This CDR3 reads CASSSQGGSNQPQHF. The CDR3 DNA follows: TGTGCCAGCAGCTCTCAGGGAGGGAGCAATCAGCCCCAGCATTTT.

The chain links TRBV28 to TRBJ2-3, with a tentative D call TRBD1 (7 bases). The germline V gene encodes CDR1 MDHEN and CDR2 SYDVKM. The V and J ends lost 10 bases and 2 bases respectively, with 16 bases between them. The CDR3 contains 14 residues. The CDR3 nucleotides are TGTGCCACCCAGGAGGGGGCAAACACAGATACGCAGTATTTT. This sequence encodes CATQEGANTDTQYF.

The J gene is TRBJ2-3, the V gene TRBV28; TRBD2 matches at 15 bases. The germline gives CDR1 MDHEN, CDR2 SYDVKM. This CDR3 contains 18 residues. V shed 6 bases, J shed 2 bases, and the junction held 9 bases outside the gene matches. The CDR3 sequence is CASRRTGLAGGPTDTQYF. In DNA form, the CDR3 reads TGTGCCAGCAGAAGGACGGGACTAGCGGGGGGACCCACAGATACGCAGTATTTT. The variable domain in full, with the rest retrieved from reference TRBV28 and TRBJ2-3, is DVKVTQSSRYLVKRTGEKVFLECVQDMDHENMFWYRQDPGLGLRLIYFSYDVKMKEKGDIPEGYSVSREKKERFSLILESASTNQTSMYLCASRRTGLAGGPTDTQYFGPGTRLTVL.

The chain uses TRBV27 and TRBJ1-6; TRBD1 agrees at 8 bases. CDR3 length equals 13 residues. Germline trimming cut 7 bases from V and 13 bases from J; bases unmatched to any gene: 9. Germline assignment: CDR1 MNHEY and CDR2 SMNVEV (reference sequence). The CDR3 DNA reads TGTGCCAGCACCTTGGACAGGGTAGGTCCCCTCCACTTT. This gives the protein CASTLDRVGPLHF.

The chain recombines TRBV4-3 with TRBJ2-1; 13 bases agree with TRBD2. The CDR3 extends over 16 amino acids. CDR1 and CDR2 (germline): LGHNA, YSLEER. J was trimmed by 4 bases and V by 4 bases; bases with no gene match: 4. The CDR3 DNA reads TGCGCCAGCAGCCGACTAGCGGGGGGCAGTTACAATGAGCAGTTCTTC. Translation gives CASSRLAGGSYNEQFF.

The chain has TRBV6-1 and TRBJ1-3; the D is unclear. The length of the CDR3 is 16 residues. Germline assignment: CDR1 MNHNS and CDR2 SASEGT. Trimming took off 2 bases at V and 4 bases at J, with 15 bases between the two ends. CDR3 DNA: TGTGCCAGCAGTGAAAGTGCTGCGGGGTCAGGAAACACCATATATTTT. Its translation: CASSESAAGSGNTIYF.

The chain links TRBV9 to TRBJ1-2; 8 bases map to TRBD1. The CDR3 loop spans 16 amino acids. Germline-derived CDR1 and CDR2 are SGDLS and YYNGEE. Unmatched junction bases numbered 14, after V lost 3 bases and J lost 7 bases. CDR3 in amino acids: CASSATSTGAELGYTF. DNA for the CDR3: TGTGCCAGCAGCGCTACCTCGACAGGGGCGGAACTTGGCTACACCTTC.

J is TRBJ1-3 and V is TRBV20-1; D gene ambiguous. This CDR3 spans 11 amino acids. Trimming took 3 bases from V and 8 from J, leaving 8 bases between them. CDR1 is DFQATT and CDR2 is SNEGSKA in the germline V gene (reference sequence). DNA for the CDR3: TGCAGTGCTAGGGGCATGGACACCATATATTTT. Amino acids: CSARGMDTIYF.

The chain combines TRBV9 with TRBJ2-7, with 7 bases fitting TRBD1. The V and J ends lost 4 bases and 3 bases, in that order; junction bases with no gene match: 10. The CDR3 extends over 15 amino acids. Germline V lookup: CDR1 SGDLS, CDR2 YYNGEE. The CDR3 DNA sequence: TGTGCCAGCAGCCCCCCTTCTAGGGACAGCTACGAGCAGTACTTC. It encodes CASSPPSRDSYEQYF.

This clone was seen only once. J is TRBJ1-1 and V is TRBV19; weak D call: TRBD1 (5 bases). Looked up from germline, CDR1 is LNHDA and CDR2 is SQIVND (reference sequence). V gave up 1 base and J gave up 0 bases, with 9 bases separating them. This CDR3 has 15 amino acids. Here the CDR3 reads CASSIAPGLNTEAFF. The CDR3 DNA follows: TGTGCCAGTAGTATAGCCCCAGGGTTGAACACTGAAGCTTTCTTT. Drawing the rest from reference TRBV19 and TRBJ1-1, the complete variable domain is DGGITQSPKYLFRKEGQNVTLSCEQNLNHDAMYWYRQDPGQGLRLIYYSQIVNDFQKGDIAEGYSVSREKKESFPLTVTSAQKNPTAFYLCASSIAPGLNTEAFFGQGTRLTVV.

This clone was detected ten times or more. V is TRBV27 and J is TRBJ2-7, with TRBD1 identical over 10 bases. With 6 bases clipped from V and 0 bases from J, the junction kept 11 bases outside the gene matches. This CDR3 spans 17 amino acids. Germline CDR1 MNHEY, CDR2 SMNVEV (reference sequence). The CDR3 protein is CASSQPSRTGGSYEQYF. The CDR3 bases are TGTGCCAGCAGCCAGCCTTCCCGGACAGGGGGCTCCTACGAGCAGTACTTC.

This chain joins TRBV27 and TRBJ2-2, with a weak D call TRBD1 (6 bases). Germline V CDR1 and CDR2: MNHEY, SMNVEV (reference sequence). The CDR3 runs 14 residues. V was trimmed by 3 bases and J by 6 bases, leaving 11 bases between them. CDR3 protein: CASSFMGAAGELFF. The CDR3 bases are TGTGCCAGCAGTTTTATGGGGGCGGCCGGGGAGCTGTTTTTT.

The chain is built from TRBV28 and TRBJ1-2, with D possibly being TRBD1 (6 bases). Germline V CDR1 and CDR2: MDHEN, SYDVKM. Trimming pared 3 bases from V and 6 bases from J, leaving 17 bases between. This CDR3 is built from 15 residues. The CDR3 loop reads CASSFGGASRNGYTF. CDR3 nucleotide sequence: TGTGCCAGCAGTTTCGGGGGGGCCTCGCGAAATGGCTACACCTTC.

The genes are TRBV29-1 and TRBJ2-5; D remains ambiguous. The germline V gene has CDR1 SQVTM and CDR2 ANQGSEA. The CDR3 runs 11 residues. CDR3 protein: CSGRAGETQYF. The DNA of the CDR3 is TGCAGTGGGCGTGCTGGAGAGACCCAGTACTTC. The full variable domain, with the rest looked up from reference TRBV29-1 and TRBJ2-5, is SAVISQKPSRDICQRGTSLTIQCQVDSQVTMMFWYRQQPGQSLTLIATANQGSEATYESGFVIDKFPISRPNLTFSTLTVSNMSPEDSSIYLCSGRAGETQYFGPGTRLLVL.

A note on this clone: A much larger clone is a single base away; this may be a read error. The chain employs TRBV9 and TRBJ1-6, with D hard to call. The CDR3 is 14 amino acids. The germline V gene encodes CDR1 SGDLS and CDR2 YYNGEE. V was cut by 0 bases and J by 4 bases, with 5 bases left in between. The CDR3 DNA follows: TGTGCCAGCAGCGTAGAACAGTATAATTCACCCCTCCACTTT. Translated: CASSVEQYNSPLHF.

The chain employs TRBV25-1 and TRBJ2-5; 9 bases are a match to TRBD1. This CDR3 spans 14 amino acids. In germline, CDR1 is MGHDK, CDR2 SYGVNS. The junction had 12 bases not matched to a gene; V was cut back by 11 bases and J by 5 bases. CDR3 protein: CASDSQGAEETQYF. For the CDR3, the DNA is TGTGCCTCCGACTCACAGGGGGCTGAGGAGACCCAGTACTTC. Combining the CDR3 with reference TRBV25-1 and TRBJ2-5 gives the whole variable domain EADIYQTPRYLVIGTGKKITLECSQTMGHDKMYWYQQDPGMELHLIHYSYGVNSTEKGDLSSESTVSRIRTEHFPLTLESARPSHTSQYLCASDSQGAEETQYFGPGTRLLVL.

V gene TRBV6-5 combines with J gene TRBJ1-1, with 7 bases aligning to TRBD1. There are 14 residues in the CDR3. CDR1 is MNHEY and CDR2 is SVGAGI in the germline V gene. The ends lost 5 bases at V and 2 bases at J; junction bases unmatched: 5. CDR3 bases: TGTGCCAGCAGTCCGCGACAGGGAAACACTGAAGCTTTCTTT. It is translated as CASSPRQGNTEAFF.

This chain's CDR3 is CASSIGAGSVVREQFF. The CDR3 coding sequence is TGCGCCAGCAGCATCGGGGCGGGATCCGTTGTTAGGGAGCAGTTCTTC. The chain couples TRBV5-1 to TRBJ2-1, with D maybe TRBD2 (6 bases). The CDR3 contains 16 residues. Germline CDR1 and CDR2: SGHRS and YFSETQ. Trimming removed 4 bases at V and 10 bases at J, with 24 bases between.